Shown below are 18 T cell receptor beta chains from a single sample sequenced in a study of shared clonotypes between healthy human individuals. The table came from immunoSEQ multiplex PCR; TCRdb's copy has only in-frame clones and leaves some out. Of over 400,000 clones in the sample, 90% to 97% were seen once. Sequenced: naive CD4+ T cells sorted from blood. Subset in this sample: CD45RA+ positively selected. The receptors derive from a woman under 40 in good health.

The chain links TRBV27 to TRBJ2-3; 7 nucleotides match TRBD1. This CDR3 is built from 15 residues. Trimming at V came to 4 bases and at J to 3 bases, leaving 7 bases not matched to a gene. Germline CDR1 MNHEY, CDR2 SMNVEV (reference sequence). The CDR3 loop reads CASSSGRGRTDTQYF. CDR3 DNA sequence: TGTGCCAGCAGTTCTGGAAGGGGGCGTACAGATACGCAGTATTTT.

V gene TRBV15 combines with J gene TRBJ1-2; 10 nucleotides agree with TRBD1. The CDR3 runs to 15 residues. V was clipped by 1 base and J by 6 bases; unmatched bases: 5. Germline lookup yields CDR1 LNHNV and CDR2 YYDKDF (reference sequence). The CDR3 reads CATSRAQTGGHGYTF. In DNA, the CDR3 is TGTGCCACCAGCAGAGCGCAGACAGGGGGCCATGGCTACACCTTC.

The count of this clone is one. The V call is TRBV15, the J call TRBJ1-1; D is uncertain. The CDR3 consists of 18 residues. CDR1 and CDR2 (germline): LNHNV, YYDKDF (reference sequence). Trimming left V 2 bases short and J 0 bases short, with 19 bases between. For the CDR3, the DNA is TGTGCCACCAGCAGACCGGGCCGCTATAAACTTATGAACACTGAAGCTTTCTTT. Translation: CATSRPGRYKLMNTEAFF.

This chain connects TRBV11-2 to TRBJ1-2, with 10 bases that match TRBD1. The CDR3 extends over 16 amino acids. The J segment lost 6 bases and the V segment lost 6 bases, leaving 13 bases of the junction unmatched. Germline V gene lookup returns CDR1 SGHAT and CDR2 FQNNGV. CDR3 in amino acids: CASRASGQGKSDGYTF. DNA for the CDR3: TGTGCCAGCAGGGCGTCGGGACAGGGGAAATCGGATGGCTACACCTTC.

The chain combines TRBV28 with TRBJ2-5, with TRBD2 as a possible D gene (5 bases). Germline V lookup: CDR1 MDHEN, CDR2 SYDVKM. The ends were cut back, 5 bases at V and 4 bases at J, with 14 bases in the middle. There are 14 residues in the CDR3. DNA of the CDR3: TGTGCCAGCAGTCCGGGGAGTTGGGGAGAGACCCAGTACTTC. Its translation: CASSPGSWGETQYF.

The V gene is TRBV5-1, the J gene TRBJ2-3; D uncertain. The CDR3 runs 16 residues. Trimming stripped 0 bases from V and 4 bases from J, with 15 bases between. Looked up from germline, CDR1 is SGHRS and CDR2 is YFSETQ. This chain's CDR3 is CASSLGASSIADTQYF. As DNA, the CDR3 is TGCGCCAGCAGCTTGGGAGCTAGTTCAATTGCAGATACGCAGTATTTT. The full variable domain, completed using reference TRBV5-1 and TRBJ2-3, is KAGVTQTPRYLIKTRGQQVTLSCSPISGHRSVSWYQQTPGQGLQFLFEYFSETQRNKGNFPGRFSGRQFSNSRSEMNVSTLELGDSALYLCASSLGASSIADTQYFGPGTRLTVL.

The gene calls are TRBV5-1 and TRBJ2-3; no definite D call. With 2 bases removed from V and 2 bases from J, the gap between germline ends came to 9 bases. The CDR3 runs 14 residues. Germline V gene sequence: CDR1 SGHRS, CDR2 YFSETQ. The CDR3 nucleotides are TGCGCCAGCAGCTTCGCCCAGTCCACAGATACGCAGTATTTT. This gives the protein CASSFAQSTDTQYF.

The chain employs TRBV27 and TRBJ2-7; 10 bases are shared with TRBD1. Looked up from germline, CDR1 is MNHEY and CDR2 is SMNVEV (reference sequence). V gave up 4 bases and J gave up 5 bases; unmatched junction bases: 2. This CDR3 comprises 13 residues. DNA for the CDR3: TGTGCCAGCAGTTGGGACAGGGGCCACGAGCAGTACTTC. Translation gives CASSWDRGHEQYF.

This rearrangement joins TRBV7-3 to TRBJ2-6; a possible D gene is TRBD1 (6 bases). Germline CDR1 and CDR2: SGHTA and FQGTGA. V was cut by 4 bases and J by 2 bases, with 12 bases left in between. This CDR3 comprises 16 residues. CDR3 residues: CASSSNRVTGANVLTF. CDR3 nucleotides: TGTGCCAGCAGCTCCAACAGGGTAACTGGGGCCAACGTCCTGACTTTC.

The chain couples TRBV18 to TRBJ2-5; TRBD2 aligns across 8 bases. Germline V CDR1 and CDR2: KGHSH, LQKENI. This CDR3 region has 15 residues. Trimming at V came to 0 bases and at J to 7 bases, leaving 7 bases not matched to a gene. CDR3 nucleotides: TGTGCCAGCTCACCACCCGGACACCGGGAGGGGACCCAGTACTTC. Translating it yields CASSPPGHREGTQYF.

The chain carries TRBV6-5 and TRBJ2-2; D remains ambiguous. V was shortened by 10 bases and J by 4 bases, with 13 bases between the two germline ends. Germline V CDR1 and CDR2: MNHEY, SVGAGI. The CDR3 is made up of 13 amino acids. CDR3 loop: CAISALPTGELFF. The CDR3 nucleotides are TGTGCCATCTCGGCCCTACCCACCGGGGAGCTGTTTTTT.

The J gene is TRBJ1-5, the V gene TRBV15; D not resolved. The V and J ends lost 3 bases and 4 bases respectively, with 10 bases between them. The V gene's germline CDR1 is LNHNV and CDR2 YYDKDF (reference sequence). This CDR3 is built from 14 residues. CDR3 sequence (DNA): TGTGCCACCAGCAGGGGCCTGGGAAATCAGCCCCAGCATTTT. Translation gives CATSRGLGNQPQHF. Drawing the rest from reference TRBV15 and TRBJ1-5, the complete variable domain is DAMVIQNPRYQVTQFGKPVTLSCSQTLNHNVMYWYQQKSSQAPKLLFHYYDKDFNNEADTPDNFQSRRPNTSFCFLDIRSPGLGDTAMYLCATSRGLGNQPQHFGDGTRLSIL.

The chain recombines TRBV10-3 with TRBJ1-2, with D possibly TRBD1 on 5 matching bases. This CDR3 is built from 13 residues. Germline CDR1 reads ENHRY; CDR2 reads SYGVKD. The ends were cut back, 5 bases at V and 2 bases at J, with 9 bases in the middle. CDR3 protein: CAISPAGNYGYTF. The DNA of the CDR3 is TGTGCCATCAGTCCGGCAGGGAACTATGGCTACACCTTC.

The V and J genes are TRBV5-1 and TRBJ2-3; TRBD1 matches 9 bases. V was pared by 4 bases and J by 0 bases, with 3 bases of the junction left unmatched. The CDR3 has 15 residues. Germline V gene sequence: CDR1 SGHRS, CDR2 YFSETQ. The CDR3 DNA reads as TGCGCCAGCAGCGGGGGACAGGGTAGCACAGATACGCAGTATTTT. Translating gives CASSGGQGSTDTQYF.

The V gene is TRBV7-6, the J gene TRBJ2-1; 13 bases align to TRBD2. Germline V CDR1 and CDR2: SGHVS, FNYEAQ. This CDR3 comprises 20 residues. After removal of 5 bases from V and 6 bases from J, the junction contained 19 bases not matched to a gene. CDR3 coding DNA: TGTGCCAGCAGCATAGGGCCCCCGGGACTAGCGGGACTCGCCGGCAATGAGCAGTTCTTC. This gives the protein CASSIGPPGLAGLAGNEQFF. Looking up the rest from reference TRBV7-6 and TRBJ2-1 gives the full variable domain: GAGVSQSPRYKVTKRGQDVALRCDPISGHVSLYWYRQALGQGPEFLTYFNYEAQQDKSGLPNDRFSAERPEGSISTLTIQRTEQRDSAMYRCASSIGPPGLAGLAGNEQFFGPGTRLTVL.

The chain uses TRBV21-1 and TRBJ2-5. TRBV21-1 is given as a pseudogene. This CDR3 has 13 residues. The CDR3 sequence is CEGWDVGQETQYF. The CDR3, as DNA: TGTGAAGGATGGGACGTGGGGCAAGAGACCCAGTACTTC.

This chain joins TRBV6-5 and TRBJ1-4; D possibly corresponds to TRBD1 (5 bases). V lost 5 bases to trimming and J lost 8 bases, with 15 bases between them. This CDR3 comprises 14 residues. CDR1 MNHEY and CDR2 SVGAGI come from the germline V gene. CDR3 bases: TGTGCCAGCAGTCCCGGGGGTGAAGGCGAAAAACTGTTTTTT. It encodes CASSPGGEGEKLFF.

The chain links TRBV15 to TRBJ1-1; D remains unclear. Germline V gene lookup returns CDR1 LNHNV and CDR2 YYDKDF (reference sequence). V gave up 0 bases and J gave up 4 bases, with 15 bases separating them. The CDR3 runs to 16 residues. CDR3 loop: CATSRDRSGPSTEAFF. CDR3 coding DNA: TGTGCCACCAGCAGAGATCGGTCCGGACCCAGCACTGAAGCTTTCTTT. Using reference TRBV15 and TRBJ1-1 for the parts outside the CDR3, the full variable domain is DAMVIQNPRYQVTQFGKPVTLSCSQTLNHNVMYWYQQKSSQAPKLLFHYYDKDFNNEADTPDNFQSRRPNTSFCFLDIRSPGLGDTAMYLCATSRDRSGPSTEAFFGQGTRLTVV.